This T cell receptor (beta chain) was profiled in a study of blood T cell repertoires in COVID-19. Study-level information: The United States, Italy and Spain supplied acute and convalescent COVID-19 samples. The cDNA or gDNA used as material had been derived from T cells, B-cell-depleted T cells, or PBMCs.

In the authors' workflow: Estimation of nucleated cell counts relied on the amplification of reference gene primers. Produced via immunoSEQ multiplex PCR; TCRdb's table is partial and in-frame only. Clone size and V and J calls were adopted from that table, with D and trimming inferred from the DNA. The profile shows fewer than 120,000 clones, approximately 90% of them singletons. Germline V gene data show CDR1 as KGHSH and CDR2 as LQKENI. Trimming removed 3 bases from V and 3 bases from J, with 12 bases in between. The CDR3 spans 14 residues. This TCR came from a woman aged 45 to 65 with acute or convalescent COVID-19. The V call is TRBV18, the J call TRBJ2-7; D might be TRBD2 (6 bases). Material for sequencing was peripheral blood. DNA of the CDR3: TGTGCCAGCTCACCCCCCGGAGGGAACTACGAGCAGTACTTC. Its protein is CASSPPGGNYEQYF.